This TCR beta chain was obtained from a study of cytomegalovirus exposure and HLA in healthy donors. PCR used 60 Vbeta primers and 13 Jbeta primers. The method was immunoSEQ multiplex PCR; TCRdb's version includes in-frame clones alone and lacks a portion of them. Its table records around 70,000 clones. General study results and limits: Most CMV-associated TCR beta chains appeared HLA-restricted in a later analysis. The classifier, whose performance was assessed in both the original and validation cohorts, reportedly diagnosed cytomegalovirus status with high specificity and sensitivity.

The V end was cut by 2 bases, the J end by 0 bases, with 14 bases between. The CDR3 has 17 amino acids. In germline, CDR1 is SGHAT, CDR2 FQNNGV. A word on this clone: Its specificity is not known.

The chain joins TRBV11-2 to TRBJ1-3; D is possibly TRBD1 (5 bases). Sample: PBMCs. The TCR sequence derives from a man aged 35-49 years in good health and CMV-seronegative. The CDR3 region is CASSLTGPVYSGNTIYF. As DNA, the CDR3 is TGTGCCAGCAGCTTAACAGGCCCGGTTTACTCTGGAAACACCATATATTTT.